Shown below are 8 T cell receptor beta chains from a single sample sequenced in a study of cytotoxic CD8 clonotypes in ibrutinib-treated CLL. Generated by immunoSEQ multiplex PCR, the TCRdb table keeps only in-frame clones and is missing some. The sample carries hundreds of thousands of clones, 70% recorded once. The sequences come from PBMCs, collected after 24 months of ibrutinib treatment. These receptors were taken from a human donor with chronic lymphocytic leukemia.

The chain employs TRBV4-2 and TRBJ2-7; the D is unclear. The V end lost 1 base, the J end lost 0 bases, and 10 bases lay between the germline ends. CDR1 and CDR2 (germline): LGHNA, YNFKEQ. This CDR3 has 15 residues. The CDR3, as DNA: TGTGCCAGCAGCCAAGGACTCTTACTCTCCTACGAGCAGTACTTC. This codes for CASSQGLLLSYEQYF.

This clone showed up just a few times. CDR3 DNA: TGTGCCAGCAGCTTAGAAGGGACAGGGGAAAACATTCAGTACTTC. Translated: CASSLEGTGENIQYF. The chain carries TRBV7-1 and TRBJ2-4; 10 bases align to TRBD1. TRBV7-1 counts as an open reading frame of uncertain function. The V gene end was trimmed by 4 bases and the J gene end by 5 bases; junction bases not matched to a gene: 5. The CDR3 is 15 amino acids.

This clone was seen once. This chain joins TRBV28 and TRBJ2-7, with D possibly called TRBD1 or TRBD2 (5 bases each). Looked up from germline, CDR1 is MDHEN and CDR2 is SYDVKM. V was pared by 5 bases and J by 2 bases, with 16 bases between. The CDR3 covers 15 residues. DNA of the CDR3: TGTGCCAGCAGTCTTGGGGGATCAAAGCCCTACGAGCAGTACTTC. It yields the protein CASSLGGSKPYEQYF.

The sample holds a few counts of this clone. V is TRBV29-1 and J is TRBJ1-2, with a weak D call TRBD1 (5 bases). V was trimmed by 6 bases and J by 8 bases, leaving 19 bases between them. The V gene's germline CDR1 is SQVTM and CDR2 ANQGSEA. There are 13 residues in the CDR3. In nucleotides, the CDR3 is TGCAGCGTCCTTAGGGACGGTCCGAGGGGCTACACCTTC. Protein: CSVLRDGPRGYTF.

The chain couples TRBV11-2 to TRBJ2-7, with a possible D match to TRBD2 (5 bases). V dropped 8 bases and J dropped 4 bases, with 21 bases sitting between them. Looked up from germline, CDR1 is SGHAT and CDR2 is FQNNGV. The CDR3 length is 15 residues. The CDR3 loop reads CASPVGRRRGYEQYF. The CDR3 DNA is TGTGCCAGCCCCGTCGGTAGGCGACGCGGGTACGAGCAGTACTTC.

This clone has only a few counts. The genes are TRBV6-5 and TRBJ1-1; 9 bases fit TRBD1. There are 14 residues in the CDR3. V lost 5 bases, J lost 2 bases, and 3 bases stayed unmatched. Germline V gene lookup returns CDR1 MNHEY and CDR2 SVGAGI. In nucleotides, the CDR3 is TGTGCCAGCAGTGGGGACAGGGCCAACACTGAAGCTTTCTTT. Protein sequence: CASSGDRANTEAFF.

This clone showed up just once. The DNA for the CDR3 is TGTGCCAGCAGTGATTCGCGGGAGGGCCAAGCTACGCAGTATTTT. Its protein is CASSDSREGQATQYF. The V call is TRBV25-1, the J call TRBJ2-3, with 9 positions matching TRBD2. CDR1 and CDR2 from the germline V gene are MGHDK and SYGVNS. This CDR3 spans 15 amino acids. J gave up 8 bases and V 3 bases, and 9 bases lay outside the gene matches.

The chain uses TRBV27 and TRBJ2-7; D ambiguous. The CDR3 totals 13 residues. The V gene's germline CDR1 is MNHEY and CDR2 SMNVEV (reference sequence). With 4 bases removed from V and 5 bases from J, the gap between germline ends came to 12 bases. The CDR3 loop reads CASSSPPIDEQYF. The CDR3 region has the DNA TGTGCCAGCAGTTCCCCCCCGATTGACGAGCAGTACTTC.